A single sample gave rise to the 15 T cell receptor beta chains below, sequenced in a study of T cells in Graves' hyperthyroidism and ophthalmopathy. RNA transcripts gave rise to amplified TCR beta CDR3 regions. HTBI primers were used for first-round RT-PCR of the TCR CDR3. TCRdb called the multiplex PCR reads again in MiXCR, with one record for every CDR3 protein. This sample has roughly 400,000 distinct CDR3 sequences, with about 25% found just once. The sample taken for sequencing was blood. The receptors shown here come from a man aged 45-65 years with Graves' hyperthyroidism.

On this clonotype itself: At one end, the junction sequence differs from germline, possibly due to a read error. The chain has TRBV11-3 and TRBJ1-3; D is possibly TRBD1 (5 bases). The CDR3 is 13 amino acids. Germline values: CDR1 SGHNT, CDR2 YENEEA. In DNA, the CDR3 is TGTGCCGGCAGCCATACCCAGGGTAACACCATATATTTT. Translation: CAGSHTQGNTIYF.

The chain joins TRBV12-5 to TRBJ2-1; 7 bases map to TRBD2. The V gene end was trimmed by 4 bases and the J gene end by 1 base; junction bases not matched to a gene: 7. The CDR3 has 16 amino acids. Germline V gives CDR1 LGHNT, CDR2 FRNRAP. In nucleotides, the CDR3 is TGTGCTAGTGGTTCCACTGCGGGAGTGTCCTACAATGAGCAGTTCTTC. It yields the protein CASGSTAGVSYNEQFF.

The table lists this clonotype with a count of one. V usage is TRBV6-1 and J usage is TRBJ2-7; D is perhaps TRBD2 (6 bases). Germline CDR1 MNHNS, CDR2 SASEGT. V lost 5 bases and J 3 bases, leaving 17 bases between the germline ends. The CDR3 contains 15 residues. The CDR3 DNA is TGTGCCAGCAGTCCGGGCGGGACCCACTTCTACGAGCAGTACTTC. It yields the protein CASSPGGTHFYEQYF.

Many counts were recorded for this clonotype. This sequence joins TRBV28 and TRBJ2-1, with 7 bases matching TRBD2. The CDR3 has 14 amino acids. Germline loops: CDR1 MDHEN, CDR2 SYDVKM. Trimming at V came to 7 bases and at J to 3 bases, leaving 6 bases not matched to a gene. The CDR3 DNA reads TGTGCCAGCATACCCGGCGGGAGCTACAATGAGCAGTTCTTC. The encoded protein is CASIPGGSYNEQFF.

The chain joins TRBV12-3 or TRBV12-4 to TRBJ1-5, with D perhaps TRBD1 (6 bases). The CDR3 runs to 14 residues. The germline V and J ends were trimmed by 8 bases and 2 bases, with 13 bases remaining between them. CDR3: CASGVEGGNQPQHF. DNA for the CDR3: TGTGCCAGCGGGGTGGAGGGGGGCAATCAGCCCCAGCATTTT.

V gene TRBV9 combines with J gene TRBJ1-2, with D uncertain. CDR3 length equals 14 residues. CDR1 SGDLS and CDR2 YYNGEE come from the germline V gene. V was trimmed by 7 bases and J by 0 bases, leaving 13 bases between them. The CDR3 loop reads CASAGRGANYGYTF. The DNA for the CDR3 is TGTGCCAGCGCTGGGCGCGGAGCTAACTATGGCTACACCTTC.

The CDR3, as DNA: TGTGCCAGCAGTGAAAAGGAATGGGCCGGGGAGCTGTTTTTT. Amino acid sequence: CASSEKEWAGELFF. V usage is TRBV6-1 and J usage is TRBJ2-2; D unclear. From germline, CDR1 is MNHNS and CDR2 SASEGT. This CDR3 comprises 14 residues. V lost 2 bases and J lost 6, with 10 bases in between.

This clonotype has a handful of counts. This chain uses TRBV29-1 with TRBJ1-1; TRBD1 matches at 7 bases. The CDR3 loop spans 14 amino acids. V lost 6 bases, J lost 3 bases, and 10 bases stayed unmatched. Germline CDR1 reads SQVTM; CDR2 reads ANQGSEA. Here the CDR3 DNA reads TGCAGCGTACACCGACAGGGTGTGGACACTGAAGCTTTCTTT. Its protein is CSVHRQGVDTEAFF.

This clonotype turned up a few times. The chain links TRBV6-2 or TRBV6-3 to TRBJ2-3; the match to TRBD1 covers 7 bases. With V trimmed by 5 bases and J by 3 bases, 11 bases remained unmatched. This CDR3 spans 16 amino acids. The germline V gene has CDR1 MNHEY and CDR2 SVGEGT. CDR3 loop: CASSDLPGTVTDTQYF. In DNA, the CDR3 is TGTGCCAGCAGTGACCTACCCGGGACAGTAACAGATACGCAGTATTTT.

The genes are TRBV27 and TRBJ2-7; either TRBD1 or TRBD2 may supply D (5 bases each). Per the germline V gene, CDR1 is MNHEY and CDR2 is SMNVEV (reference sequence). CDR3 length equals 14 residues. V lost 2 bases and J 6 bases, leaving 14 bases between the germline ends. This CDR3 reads CASSLTRESLEQYF. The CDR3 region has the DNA TGTGCCAGCAGTTTAACCAGGGAGTCTCTCGAGCAGTACTTC.

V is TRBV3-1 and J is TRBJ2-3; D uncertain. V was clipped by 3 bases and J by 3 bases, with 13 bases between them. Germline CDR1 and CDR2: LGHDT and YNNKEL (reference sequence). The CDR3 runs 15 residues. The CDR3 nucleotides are TGTGCCAGCAGCCAGACCCCCGGGTGGACAGATACGCAGTATTTT. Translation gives CASSQTPGWTDTQYF.

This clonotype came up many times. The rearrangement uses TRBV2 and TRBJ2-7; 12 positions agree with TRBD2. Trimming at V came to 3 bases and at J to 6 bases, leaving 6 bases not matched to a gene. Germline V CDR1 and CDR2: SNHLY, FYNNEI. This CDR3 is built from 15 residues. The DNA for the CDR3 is TGTGCCAGCAGTGACAGACTAGCGGGAGAGGGCGAGCAGTACTTC. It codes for CASSDRLAGEGEQYF.

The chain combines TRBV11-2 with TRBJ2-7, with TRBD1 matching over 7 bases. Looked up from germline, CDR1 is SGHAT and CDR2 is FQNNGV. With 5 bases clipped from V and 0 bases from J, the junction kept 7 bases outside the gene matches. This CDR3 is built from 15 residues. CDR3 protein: CASSHGTAGSYEQYF. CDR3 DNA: TGTGCCAGCAGCCACGGGACAGCTGGCTCCTACGAGCAGTACTTC.

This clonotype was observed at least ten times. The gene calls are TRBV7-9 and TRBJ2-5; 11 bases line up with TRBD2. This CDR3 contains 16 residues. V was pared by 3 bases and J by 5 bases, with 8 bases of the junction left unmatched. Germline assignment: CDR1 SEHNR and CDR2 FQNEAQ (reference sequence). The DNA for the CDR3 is TGTGCCAGCAGCTTGACTAGCGGGAAGAGTACGGAGACCCAGTACTTC. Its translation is CASSLTSGKSTETQYF. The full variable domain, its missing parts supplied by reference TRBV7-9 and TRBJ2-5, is DTGVSQNPRHKITKRGQNVTFRCDPISEHNRLYWYRQTLGQGPEFLTYFQNEAQLEKSRLLSDRFSAERPKGSFSTLEIQRTEQGDSAMYLCASSLTSGKSTETQYFGPGTRLLVL.

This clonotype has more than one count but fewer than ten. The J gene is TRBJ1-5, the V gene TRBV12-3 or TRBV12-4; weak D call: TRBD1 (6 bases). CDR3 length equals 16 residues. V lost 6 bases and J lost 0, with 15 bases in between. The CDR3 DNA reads TGTGCCAGCAGCCCGGGACAACTATATAGCAATCAGCCCCAGCATTTT. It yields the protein CASSPGQLYSNQPQHF.